This is a list of T cell receptor beta chains from one sample in a study of blood T cell repertoires in COVID-19. Sequencing used immunoSEQ multiplex PCR; TCRdb keeps in-frame clones, though not all of them. The sample has around 120,000 clones, 85% seen once. Source material: peripheral blood. The source of these receptors is a man older than 75 with acute or convalescent COVID-19. Both conserved end residues are part of each CDR3.

v_gene: TRBV10-1; j_gene: TRBJ2-1; CDR3aa: CASSESGGARNEQFF
v_gene: TRBV18; j_gene: TRBJ1-2; CDR3aa: CASSPLQGNYGYTF
v_gene: TRBV7-7; j_gene: TRBJ2-2; CDR3aa: CASSSYYPAVSSQMSYTGELFF
v_gene: TRBV7-9; j_gene: TRBJ2-3; CDR3aa: CASSSLLGLAGTTDTQYF
v_gene: TRBV7-8; j_gene: TRBJ2-7; CDR3aa: CASSLRGLPYEQYF
v_gene: TRBV5-4; j_gene: TRBJ2-3; CDR3aa: CASSFPSNTDTQYF
v_gene: TRBV25-1; j_gene: TRBJ1-4; CDR3aa: CASRQGRNEKLFF
v_gene: TRBV11-3; j_gene: TRBJ2-2; CDR3aa: CASSKGGTGGAGELFF
v_gene: TRBV2; j_gene: TRBJ2-4; CDR3aa: CASSRTSGGGWIQYF
v_gene: TRBV11-2; j_gene: TRBJ1-2; CDR3aa: CASSERQGVGLQNRGYTF
v_gene: TRBV14; j_gene: TRBJ2-7; CDR3aa: CASSRHYEQYF
v_gene: TRBV5-6; j_gene: TRBJ1-2; CDR3aa: CASSLRRNYGYTF
v_gene: TRBV11-2; j_gene: TRBJ2-7; CDR3aa: CASSLDWTGEDYEQYF
v_gene: TRBV5-1; j_gene: TRBJ2-2; CDR3aa: CASRRPGQGDTGELFF
v_gene: TRBV18; j_gene: TRBJ1-2; CDR3aa: CASSPPGDYGYTF
v_gene: TRBV5-5; j_gene: TRBJ1-2; CDR3aa: CASSKLQGTVPYGYTF
v_gene: TRBV28; j_gene: TRBJ1-5; CDR3aa: CASSTRVAGNQPQHF
v_gene: TRBV6-5; j_gene: TRBJ2-5; CDR3aa: CAILPRRGYQETQYF
v_gene: TRBV5-6; j_gene: TRBJ1-4; CDR3aa: CASSLASATNEKLFF
v_gene: TRBV2; j_gene: TRBJ1-5; CDR3aa: CASSGTGGRDQPQHF
v_gene: TRBV10-1; j_gene: TRBJ1-5; CDR3aa: CASNGDRVSNQPQHF
v_gene: TRBV16; j_gene: TRBJ1-3; CDR3aa: CASSLGTPDVFTIYF
v_gene: TRBV7-6; j_gene: TRBJ2-2; CDR3aa: CASSLNAGGNTGELFF
v_gene: TRBV3-1/TRBV3-2; j_gene: TRBJ1-3; CDR3aa: CASQGSSGNTIYF
v_gene: TRBV7-7; j_gene: TRBJ2-3; CDR3aa: CASSAGTGGHTQYF
v_gene: TRBV27; j_gene: TRBJ1-2; CDR3aa: CASSPTDRPYGYTF